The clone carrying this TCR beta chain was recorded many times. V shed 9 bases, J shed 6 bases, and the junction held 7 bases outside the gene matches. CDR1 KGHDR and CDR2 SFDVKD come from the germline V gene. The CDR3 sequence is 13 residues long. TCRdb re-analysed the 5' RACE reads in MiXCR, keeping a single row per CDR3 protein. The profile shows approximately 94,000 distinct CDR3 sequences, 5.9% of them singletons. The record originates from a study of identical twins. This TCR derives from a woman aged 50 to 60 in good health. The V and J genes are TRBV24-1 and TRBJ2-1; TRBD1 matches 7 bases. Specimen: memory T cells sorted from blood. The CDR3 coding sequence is TGTGCCACCCGACAGGGTTACGGCAATGAGCAGTTCTTC. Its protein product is CATRQGYGNEQFF.